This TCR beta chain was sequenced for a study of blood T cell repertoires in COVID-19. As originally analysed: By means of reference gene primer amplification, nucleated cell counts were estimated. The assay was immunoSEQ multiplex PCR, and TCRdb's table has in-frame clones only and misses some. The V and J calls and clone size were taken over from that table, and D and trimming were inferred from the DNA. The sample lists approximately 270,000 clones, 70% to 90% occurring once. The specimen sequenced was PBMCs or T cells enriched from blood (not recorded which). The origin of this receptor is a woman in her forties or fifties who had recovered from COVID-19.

CDR3 coding DNA: TGTGCCAGCAGCTTGGTTCAGAACCAAGAGACCCAGTACTTC. Its protein is CASSLVQNQETQYF. This chain uses TRBV5-5 with TRBJ2-5; D is unresolved. Germline CDR1 SGHKS, CDR2 YYEKEE (reference sequence). The ends were cut back, 0 bases at V and 0 bases at J, with 6 bases in the middle. CDR3 length: 14 residues.